These T cell receptor beta chains were read from a single sample in a study of preoperative IRX-2 immunotherapy in early breast cancer. Method: immunoSEQ multiplex PCR; TCRdb's copy keeps in-frame clones and lacks some. The table includes about 43,000 clones, approximately 94% detected once. This sample comprised tumor tissue, obtained after IRX-2 immunotherapy. These receptors were collected from a human donor with breast cancer. CDR3s include the opening cysteine and the closing phenylalanine or tryptophan. The D gene is left open where the match is weak. Clone size, where shown, is once, few, many, or a class for clones that have expanded.

TRBJ2-7 | 15 | . | . | TRBV12-2 | CASRLLGRGSNEQYF | TGTGCAAGTCGCTTACTCGGCCGGGGAAGCAACGAGCAGTACTTC
TRBJ1-2 | 13 | . | TRBD1 | TRBV7-2 | CASSPGQGAPGTF | TGTGCCAGCAGCCCGGGACAGGGGGCGCCGGGAACCTTC
TRBJ1-2 | 14 | . | TRBD1 | TRBV6-5 | CASSYLQGNYGYTF | TGTGCCAGCAGTTACCTACAGGGGAACTATGGCTACACCTTC
TRBJ1-1 | 15 | . | . | TRBV28 | CASSLTPSGDTEAFF | TGTGCCAGCAGCCTGACCCCCTCAGGGGATACTGAAGCTTTCTTT
TRBJ1-1 | 14 | . | . | TRBV6-1 | CASSSGPVNTEAFF | TGTGCCAGCAGTTCGGGACCGGTTAACACTGAAGCTTTCTTT
TRBJ2-3 | 15 | . | TRBD1 | TRBV28 | CASSLTGGLTDTQYF | TGTGCCAGCAGCCTGACAGGGGGCCTCACAGATACGCAGTATTTT
TRBJ2-4 | 15 | . | . | TRBV7-2 | CASSRGLFAKNIQYF | TGTGCCAGCAGCCGGGGGCTCTTCGCCAAAAACATTCAGTACTTC
TRBJ2-3 | 15 | . | TRBD2 | TRBV7-3 | CASSVAGGYTDTQYF | TGTGCCAGCAGCGTCGCGGGAGGGTACACAGATACGCAGTATTTT
TRBJ2-1 | 17 | . | . | TRBV4-2 | CASSLVEEGSSYNEQFF | TGTGCCAGCAGCCTTGTAGAGGAGGGGAGCTCCTACAATGAGCAGTTCTTC
TRBJ2-7 | 16 | . | . | TRBV5-4 | CASRPGTASSFYEQYF | TGTGCCAGCAGACCCGGGACGGCTAGTTCTTTTTACGAGCAGTACTTC
TRBJ1-1 | 13 | medium-sized | . | TRBV7-9 | CASSLGRSIMAFF | TGTGCCAGCAGCTTAGGCCGCAGTATTATGGCTTTCTTT
TRBJ1-1 | 16 | . | . | TRBV9 | CASSSHHPTGHTEAFF | TGTGCCAGCAGCTCACACCACCCGACAGGCCACACTGAAGCTTTCTTT
TRBJ1-1 | 13 | . | . | TRBV6-5 | CASRGLQGGEAFF | TGTGCCAGCCGGGGCCTTCAAGGAGGTGAAGCTTTCTTT
TRBJ2-3 | 17 | . | TRBD2 | TRBV18 | CASSPNIAGGSTDTQYF | TGTGCCAGCTCACCGAATATAGCGGGAGGAAGCACAGATACGCAGTATTTT
TRBJ2-7 | 11 | . | . | TRBV7-2 | CASSSAYEQYF | TGTGCCAGCAGCTCGGCCTACGAGCAGTACTTC
TRBJ2-3 | 15 | . | TRBD1 | TRBV7-3 | CASSTTGGSTDTQYF | TGTGCCAGCAGCACTACAGGGGGGAGCACAGATACGCAGTATTTT
TRBJ2-7 | 10 | . | . | TRBV2 | CAILESTQYF | TGTGCCATCCTTGAGAGCACGCAGTACTTC
TRBJ2-7 | 15 | . | . | TRBV27 | CASSLFSRPAYEQYF | TGTGCCAGCAGTTTATTCTCTCGCCCAGCCTACGAGCAGTACTTC
TRBJ2-3 | 17 | . | TRBD2 | TRBV7-3 | CASSPGGGITSTDTQYF | TGTGCCAGCAGCCCAGGCGGGGGAATTACTAGCACAGATACGCAGTATTTT
TRBJ2-3 | 16 | . | . | TRBV4-3 | CASSQPSGPFTDTQYF | TGCGCCAGCAGCCAACCATCAGGGCCTTTCACAGATACGCAGTATTTT
TRBJ2-3 | 15 | . | . | TRBV7-2 | CASSLIRVGVETQYF | TGTGCCAGCAGCTTAATTAGGGTGGGCGTCGAGACGCAGTATTTT
TRBJ2-2 | 14 | . | TRBD1 | TRBV19 | CASRDRSNTGELFF | TGTGCCAGTCGGGACAGATCGAACACCGGGGAGCTGTTTTTT
TRBJ2-1 | 16 | . | TRBD1 | TRBV27 | CASSFLPRGLYNEQFF | TGTGCCAGCAGTTTTCTTCCCAGGGGGCTGTACAATGAGCAGTTCTTC
TRBJ1-3 | 14 | once | . | TRBV6-1 | CASSVKRVGNTIYF | TGTGCCAGCAGTGTAAAGAGGGTTGGAAACACCATATATTTT
TRBJ2-3 | 12 | . | . | TRBV12-5 | CASQRTPDTQYF | TGTGCTAGTCAGCGCACCCCAGATACGCAGTATTTT
TRBJ2-7 | 14 | once | . | TRBV21-1 | CASSSRDRRYEQYF | TGTGCCAGCAGCAGCCGGGACAGACGCTACGAGCAGTACTTC
TRBJ2-5 | 15 | . | . | TRBV7-2 | CASSPRGGRQETQYF | TGTGCCAGCAGCCCAAGGGGGGGACGTCAAGAGACCCAGTACTTC
TRBJ2-2 | 16 | . | TRBD2 | TRBV11-3 | CASSSRDSGQSGEPFF | TGTGCCAGCAGCTCCCGGGACTCGGGGCAGAGCGGGGAGCCGTTTTTT
TRBJ2-5 | 14 | . | TRBD2 | TRBV7-3 | CASSLRGVGETQYF | TGTGCCAGCAGCTTACGGGGGGTGGGGGAGACCCAGTACTTC
TRBJ1-1 | 16 | . | . | TRBV18 | CASSPLYTAKNTEAFF | TGTGCCAGCTCACCACTGTACACGGCGAAGAACACTGAAGCTTTCTTT
TRBJ2-5 | 15 | . | TRBD1 | TRBV6-5 | CASNRGTGAKETQYF | TGTGCCAGCAACCGGGGGACAGGGGCAAAGGAGACCCAGTACTTC
TRBJ2-7 | 16 | . | TRBD2 | TRBV18 | CASSPGLAGASYEQYF | TGTGCCAGCTCACCGGGACTAGCGGGGGCCTCATACGAGCAGTACTTC
TRBJ2-3 | 13 | . | . | TRBV6-6 | CASSYMRADTQYF | TGTGCCAGCAGTTATATGAGGGCAGATACGCAGTATTTT
TRBJ1-2 | 15 | . | TRBD1 | TRBV4-1 | CASSPTGVAGYGYTF | TGCGCCAGCAGCCCGACAGGGGTCGCGGGCTATGGCTACACCTTC
TRBJ2-1 | 16 | . | . | TRBV4-2 | CASSQWDFSSYNEQFF | TGTGCCAGCAGCCAATGGGACTTTAGCTCCTACAATGAGCAGTTCTTC
TRBJ1-2 | 14 | . | . | TRBV29-1 | CSVLPQGANYGYTF | TGCAGCGTTTTGCCACAGGGAGCTAACTATGGCTACACCTTC
TRBJ2-7 | 14 | . | TRBD2 | TRBV4-1 | CASSPSSGGYEQYF | TGCGCCAGCAGCCCATCTAGCGGGGGCTACGAGCAGTACTTC
TRBJ1-5 | 13 | once | . | TRBV28 | CAFGGGGNQPQHF | TGTGCCTTCGGGGGAGGGGGCAATCAGCCCCAGCATTTT
TRBJ1-2 | 14 | . | . | TRBV28 | CASSLDGGNYGYTF | TGTGCCAGCAGTTTGGACGGAGGGAACTATGGCTACACCTTC
TRBJ2-2 | 15 | . | TRBD2 | TRBV5-4 | CASSFLAGGTGELFF | TGTGCCAGCAGTTTCTTAGCGGGGGGCACCGGGGAGCTGTTTTTT
TRBJ2-6 | 11 | . | . | TRBV28 | CASTGANVLTF | TGTGCCAGCACTGGGGCCAACGTCCTGACTTTC
TRBJ2-5 | 12 | . | . | TRBV7-9 | CASSIGEETQYF | TGTGCCAGCAGCATCGGGGAAGAGACCCAGTACTTC
TRBJ1-4 | 13 | . | . | TRBV2 | CASSAGLNEKLFF | TGTGCCAGCAGTGCTGGTTTAAATGAAAAACTGTTTTTT
TRBJ2-1 | 16 | . | . | TRBV4-1 | CASSQGGGRTYNEQFF | TGCGCCAGCAGCCAAGGGGGGGGCCGGACCTACAATGAGCAGTTCTTC
TRBJ1-2 | 14 | . | . | TRBV7-6 | CASSLMDTGGGYTF | TGTGCCAGCAGCTTAATGGACACTGGGGGCGGCTACACCTTC
TRBJ1-2 | 14 | once | . | TRBV13 | CASSLSGAYYGYTF | TGTGCCAGCAGCTTAAGCGGGGCATACTATGGCTACACCTTC
TRBJ1-1 | 15 | . | TRBD1 | TRBV5-4 | CASSLRDRGYTEAFF | TGTGCCAGCAGCCTCCGGGACAGGGGTTACACTGAAGCTTTCTTT
TRBJ1-1 | 12 | . | . | TRBV28 | CASSGTLGEAFF | TGTGCCAGCAGCGGTACATTGGGTGAAGCTTTCTTT
TRBJ2-7 | 14 | . | TRBD1 | TRBV7-9 | CASSVQGVSYEQYF | TGTGCCAGCAGCGTACAGGGGGTATCGTACGAGCAGTACTTC